This is a list of T cell receptor beta chains from one sample in a study of cytomegalovirus exposure and HLA in healthy donors. Here immunoSEQ multiplex PCR was the method, and the copy in TCRdb shows in-frame clones only, minus some. The profile shows 65,000 to 90,000 clones, 85% to 90% of them singletons. The sample taken for sequencing was PBMCs. The receptors shown here come from a woman between 18 and 29 years old in good health and CMV-seropositive. CDR3s leave out the opening cysteine and the closing phenylalanine or tryptophan. A D gene is named only where the DNA matches it firmly.

>TRBV4-2|TRBD2|14
ASTQKSGDGYNEQF
>TRBV2|-|12
ASSGPGHATEAF
>TRBV5-1|TRBD2|13
ASDQTGTSTGELF
>TRBV6-1|TRBD1|13
ASSEGTGGSYEQY
>TRBV6-5|-|9
ASSIGSEQY
>TRBV19|-|13
ASTSPPSSYNEQF
>TRBV19|-|13
ASSMGRGADQPQH
>TRBV7-8|-|13
ASSSPRADSYEQY
>TRBV29-1|-|11
SVVSQDPYEQY
>TRBV2|TRBD1|11
ASRRDRAYEQY
>TRBV7-9|-|13
ASSPSGAGTEKLF
>TRBV5-1|-|13
ASSLARQEESGYT